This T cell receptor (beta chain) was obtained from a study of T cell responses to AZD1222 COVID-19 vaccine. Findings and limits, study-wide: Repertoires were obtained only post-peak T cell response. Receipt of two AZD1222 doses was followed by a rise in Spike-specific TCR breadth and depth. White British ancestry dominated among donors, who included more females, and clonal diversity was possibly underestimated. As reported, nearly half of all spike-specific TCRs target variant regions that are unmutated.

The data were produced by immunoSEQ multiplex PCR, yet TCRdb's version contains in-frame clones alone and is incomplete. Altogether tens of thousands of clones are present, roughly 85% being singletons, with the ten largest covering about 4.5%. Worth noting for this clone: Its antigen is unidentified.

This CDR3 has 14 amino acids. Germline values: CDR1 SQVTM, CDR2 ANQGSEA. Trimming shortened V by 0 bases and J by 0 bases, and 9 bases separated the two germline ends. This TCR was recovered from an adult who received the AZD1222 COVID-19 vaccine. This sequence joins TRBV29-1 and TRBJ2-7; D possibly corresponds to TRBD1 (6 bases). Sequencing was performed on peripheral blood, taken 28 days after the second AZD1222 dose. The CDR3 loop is CSVEDLDSSYEQYF. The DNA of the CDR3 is TGCAGCGTTGAAGACTTGGACAGCTCCTACGAGCAGTACTTC.